This T cell receptor (beta chain) was obtained from a study of blood T cell repertoires in COVID-19. As originally analysed: For nucleated cells, counts were estimated from reference gene primer amplification. The assay was immunoSEQ multiplex PCR, and TCRdb's table has in-frame clones only and misses some. For V, J and clone size, that table is used; D and trimming come from the DNA. The table includes 150,000 to 190,000 clones, approximately 86% detected once. Germline V gene sequence: CDR1 SGHKS, CDR2 YYEKEE (reference sequence). This CDR3 is 18 amino acids long. Trimming at V came to 2 bases and at J to 0 bases, leaving 8 bases not matched to a gene. This clone appeared a single time.

The clonotype was recovered from a woman between 65 and 79 years old with acute or convalescent COVID-19. The sample comprised peripheral blood. V usage is TRBV5-5 and J usage is TRBJ2-3, with 11 bases fitting TRBD2. This CDR3 is CASSLGTSGGASTDTQYF. The DNA of the CDR3 is TGTGCCAGCAGCTTAGGGACTAGCGGAGGTGCTAGCACAGATACGCAGTATTTT.